The 31 T cell receptor beta chains in this list originate from one sample, sequenced in a study of radiotherapy plus CTLA-4 blockade in lung cancer. Here immunoSEQ multiplex PCR was the method, and the copy in TCRdb shows in-frame clones only, minus some. The data show around 50,000 clones, approximately 86% seen once. This material consisted of peripheral blood, taken from a patient treated with radiotherapy plus ipilimumab. Source of these receptors: a human donor with non-small cell lung cancer that progressed on radiotherapy plus ipilimumab. Some clones in this sample may be carry-over from other donors' samples.

This chain links TRBV15 with TRBJ2-7; 10 positions agree with TRBD1. V trimming: 1 base; J trimming: 4 bases; junction bases outside the gene matches: 7. Germline CDR1 and CDR2: LNHNV and YYDKDF (reference sequence). The CDR3 has 16 amino acids. The CDR3 DNA reads TGTGCCACCAGCAGAGGGACCGGGACAGGGGTATACGAGCAGTACTTC. Amino acid sequence: CATSRGTGTGVYEQYF. Supplemented by reference TRBV15 and TRBJ2-7, the full variable domain reads DAMVIQNPRYQVTQFGKPVTLSCSQTLNHNVMYWYQQKSSQAPKLLFHYYDKDFNNEADTPDNFQSRRPNTSFCFLDIRSPGLGDTAMYLCATSRGTGTGVYEQYFGPGTRLTVT.

Turning to this clone: A read error may produce the germline difference seen at one junction end. The sample carries other DNA sequences with the same CDR3. This rearrangement joins TRBV29-1 to TRBJ2-5, with D possibly TRBD1 on 5 matching bases. Germline V CDR1 and CDR2: SQVTM, ANQGSEA. This CDR3 region has 11 residues. The CDR3 region is CSSTAQETQYF. The CDR3 region has the DNA TGCAGCTCGACAGCCCAAGAAACCCAGTACTTC.

This chain connects TRBV28 to TRBJ1-1, with a possible D match to TRBD1 (6 bases). In germline, CDR1 is MDHEN, CDR2 SYDVKM. V was cut by 2 bases and J by 5 bases, with 15 bases left in between. The CDR3 runs to 15 residues. In DNA form, the CDR3 reads TGTGCCAGCAGTTTAGGGGGCGCATCGAGGACTGAAGCTTTCTTT. It translates to CASSLGGASRTEAFF.

This chain links TRBV6-4 with TRBJ1-5; D possibly corresponds to TRBD1 (6 bases). From germline, CDR1 is MRHNA and CDR2 SNTAGT. Trimming pared 5 bases from V and 6 bases from J, leaving 14 bases between. There are 14 residues in the CDR3. CDR3: CASSPSTGSQPQHF. The CDR3, as DNA: TGTGCCAGCAGTCCCTCCACAGGGAGTCAGCCCCAGCATTTT.

This chain uses TRBV6-1 with TRBJ2-1; the D gene is possibly TRBD1 (5 bases). From germline, CDR1 is MNHNS and CDR2 SASEGT. Trimming left V 6 bases short and J 10 bases short, with 10 bases between. The CDR3 sequence is 11 residues long. In DNA form, the CDR3 reads TGTGCCAGCAGCCCCGGACACGAGCAGTTCTTC. Translation: CASSPGHEQFF.

The gene calls are TRBV7-2 and TRBJ1-2; TRBD1 matches 9 bases. V trimming: 1 base; J trimming: 4 bases; junction bases outside the gene matches: 10. Germline V gene sequence: CDR1 SGHTA, CDR2 FQGNSA. The CDR3 contains 17 residues. DNA of the CDR3: TGTGCCAGCAGCTTAGGTCTAACAGGGGGCTCTAGCTATGGCTACACCTTC. Translating it yields CASSLGLTGGSSYGYTF.

V and J are TRBV5-1 and TRBJ1-5; 7 bases match TRBD1. The CDR3 runs to 15 residues. Germline assignment: CDR1 SGHRS and CDR2 YFSETQ. With V trimmed by 0 bases and J by 2 bases, 2 bases remained unmatched. The CDR3 nucleotides read TGCGCCAGCAGCTTGGGGGACAGTCGCAATCAGCCCCAGCATTTT. Encoded protein: CASSLGDSRNQPQHF.

This chain uses TRBV7-2 with TRBJ2-7, with D possibly matching TRBD2 (6 bases). Germline CDR1 is SGHTA and CDR2 is FQGNSA. There are 15 residues in the CDR3. Trimming removed 3 bases from V and 7 bases from J, with 19 bases in between. As DNA, the CDR3 is TGTGCCAGCAGCTTTGTCGGGGACTGGCTCGGAGAGCAGTACTTC. This sequence encodes CASSFVGDWLGEQYF. The variable domain in full, with the rest retrieved from reference TRBV7-2 and TRBJ2-7, is GAGVSQSPSNKVTEKGKDVELRCDPISGHTALYWYRQSLGQGLEFLIYFQGNSAPDKSGLPSDRFSAERTGGSVSTLTIQRTQQEDSAVYLCASSFVGDWLGEQYFGPGTRLTVT.

This clone was counted once. J is TRBJ1-1 and V is TRBV2; D gene ambiguous. The length of the CDR3 is 15 residues. Germline V lookup: CDR1 SNHLY, CDR2 FYNNEI. V lost 1 base, J lost 0 bases, and 9 bases lay in between. The CDR3 protein is CASSEGRYMNTEAFF. The CDR3 DNA reads as TGTGCCAGCAGTGAAGGGAGGTACATGAACACTGAAGCTTTCTTT.

This rearrangement joins TRBV27 to TRBJ2-2, with D possibly TRBD1 on 5 matching bases. Germline CDR1 and CDR2: MNHEY and SMNVEV (reference sequence). Between the trimmed V and J ends, which lost 2 bases and 7 bases, there was a span of 8 bases. CDR3 length equals 13 residues. CDR3: CASSLPTVGELFF. CDR3 coding DNA: TGTGCCAGCAGTTTACCGACAGTCGGGGAGCTGTTTTTT.

The chain is built from TRBV29-1 and TRBJ2-6; D is possibly TRBD2 (6 bases). Between the trimmed V and J ends, which lost 6 bases and 0 bases, there was a span of 18 bases. Germline V CDR1 and CDR2: SQVTM, ANQGSEA. The length of the CDR3 is 17 residues. The CDR3 DNA reads TGCAGCGTGGCCGGGACTCCTGCCCTCTCTGGGGCCAACGTCCTGACTTTC. This sequence encodes CSVAGTPALSGANVLTF.

The CDR3 DNA follows: TGTGCCAGCAGCATATTTGACAGGGGCAATGAGCAGTTCTTC. This gives the protein CASSIFDRGNEQFF. The chain is built from TRBV7-2 and TRBJ2-1; TRBD1 matches at 8 bases. Trimming removed 5 bases from V and 6 bases from J; junction bases left unmatched: 6. This CDR3 has 14 amino acids. CDR1 SGHTA and CDR2 FQGNSA come from the germline V gene.

V is TRBV10-3 and J is TRBJ2-7; 11 nucleotides align to TRBD1. Germline loops: CDR1 ENHRY, CDR2 SYGVKD. This CDR3 spans 13 amino acids. The trim removed 11 bases at V and 3 bases at J, leaving 6 bases unmatched. As DNA, the CDR3 is TGTGCCGGGGGACAGGGGGATTTCTACGAGCAGTACTTC. Its protein is CAGGQGDFYEQYF.

The rearrangement links TRBV7-9 to TRBJ2-7, with D possibly TRBD2 on 5 matching bases. The CDR3 is made up of 13 amino acids. Trimming left V 5 bases short and J 2 bases short, with 10 bases between. Germline V gene data show CDR1 as SEHNR and CDR2 as FQNEAQ (reference sequence). CDR3 region: CASSPVGTYEQYF. The CDR3 bases are TGTGCCAGCAGCCCTGTCGGGACCTACGAGCAGTACTTC.

This clone came up a few times. The J gene is TRBJ1-1, the V gene TRBV7-2, with TRBD1 identical over 11 bases. This CDR3 has 15 amino acids. With 4 bases clipped from V and 1 base from J, the junction kept 2 bases outside the gene matches. CDR1 is SGHTA, CDR2 FQGNSA, per germline. The CDR3 sequence: CASSWGQGGNTEAFF. The CDR3 DNA is TGTGCCAGCAGCTGGGGACAGGGGGGGAACACTGAAGCTTTCTTT. Full variable domain (remainder filled in from reference TRBV7-2 and TRBJ1-1): GAGVSQSPSNKVTEKGKDVELRCDPISGHTALYWYRQSLGQGLEFLIYFQGNSAPDKSGLPSDRFSAERTGGSVSTLTIQRTQQEDSAVYLCASSWGQGGNTEAFFGQGTRLTVV.

The chain is built from TRBV12-5 and TRBJ2-7; the match to TRBD1 covers 7 bases. With V trimmed by 5 bases and J by 3 bases, 4 bases remained unmatched. Per the germline V gene, CDR1 is LGHNT and CDR2 is FRNRAP. The CDR3 has 13 residues. The CDR3 DNA sequence: TGTGCTAGTGGTATCGGACAGGTCTACGAGCAGTACTTC. It encodes CASGIGQVYEQYF.

This clone appeared a few times. The V call is TRBV5-1, the J call TRBJ2-3, with 13 bases identical to TRBD2. V lost 0 bases, J lost 6 bases, and 13 bases stayed unmatched. This CDR3 has 19 amino acids. Germline CDR1 reads SGHRS; CDR2 reads YFSETQ. In DNA form, the CDR3 reads TGCGCCAGCAGCTTGGTGGGACTAGCGGGGTTCTCACCTGCGGATACGCAGTATTTT. Its translation is CASSLVGLAGFSPADTQYF.

In DNA form, the CDR3 reads TGTGCCAGCAGTTCTTTAGGATCAGGGAATACTTTAAATGAGCAGTTCTTC. This sequence encodes CASSSLGSGNTLNEQFF. The chain has TRBV28 and TRBJ2-1, with D tentatively TRBD1 (5 bases). This CDR3 comprises 17 residues. Germline V gene sequence: CDR1 MDHEN, CDR2 SYDVKM. Trimming pared 4 bases from V and 7 bases from J, leaving 23 bases between.

This clone has a handful of counts. The chain joins TRBV5-1 to TRBJ1-4; D is unclear. The length of the CDR3 is 14 residues. V lost 7 bases and J lost 3, with 13 bases in between. Germline values: CDR1 SGHRS, CDR2 YFSETQ. The CDR3 loop reads CASALGRANEKLFF. The DNA of the CDR3 is TGCGCCAGCGCCCTTGGGAGAGCTAATGAAAAACTGTTTTTT.

CDR3 sequence reads: CASSTLAGVAPLLQYF. CDR3 coding DNA: TGTGCCAGCAGCACCCTAGCGGGAGTGGCTCCTTTATTGCAGTACTTC. The chain couples TRBV9 to TRBJ2-7; 10 nucleotides line up with TRBD2. Germline trimming cut 4 bases from V and 9 bases from J; bases unmatched to any gene: 16. The CDR3 length is 16 residues. The germline V gene has CDR1 SGDLS and CDR2 YYNGEE. Looking up the rest from reference TRBV9 and TRBJ2-7 gives the full variable domain: DSGVTQTPKHLITATGQRVTLRCSPRSGDLSVYWYQQSLDQGLQFLIQYYNGEERAKGNILERFSAQQFPDLHSELNLSSLELGDSALYFCASSTLAGVAPLLQYFGPGTRLTVT.

This sequence joins TRBV7-2 and TRBJ2-5; 7 positions agree with TRBD1. V shed 4 bases, J shed 7 bases, and the junction held 3 bases outside the gene matches. Germline V lookup: CDR1 SGHTA, CDR2 FQGNSA. The CDR3 runs 12 residues. This CDR3 reads CASSSGQLTQYF. The CDR3 nucleotides are TGTGCCAGCAGCTCGGGACAGCTGACCCAGTACTTC.

The chain has TRBV7-2 and TRBJ2-7; D call uncertain. Trimming pared 1 base from V and 1 base from J, leaving 8 bases between. The V gene's germline CDR1 is SGHTA and CDR2 FQGNSA. This CDR3 has 14 amino acids. This chain's CDR3 is CASSLELVSYEQYF. Here the CDR3 DNA reads TGTGCCAGCAGCTTAGAGTTAGTGTCCTACGAGCAGTACTTC. The whole variable domain, remainder taken from reference TRBV7-2 and TRBJ2-7, is GAGVSQSPSNKVTEKGKDVELRCDPISGHTALYWYRQSLGQGLEFLIYFQGNSAPDKSGLPSDRFSAERTGGSVSTLTIQRTQQEDSAVYLCASSLELVSYEQYFGPGTRLTVT.

The gene calls are TRBV29-1 and TRBJ2-1; D is unresolved. The CDR3 consists of 13 residues. Germline CDR1 is SQVTM and CDR2 is ANQGSEA. V lost 1 base to trimming and J lost 1 base, with 5 bases between them. In DNA form, the CDR3 reads TGCAGCGTTGAAGGTCAGTCCTACAATGAGCAGTTCTTC. Translated: CSVEGQSYNEQFF.

This clone was recorded only once. The genes are TRBV10-3 and TRBJ2-1; 9 bases map to TRBD1. CDR3 size: 16 residues. Germline CDR1 reads ENHRY; CDR2 reads SYGVKD. V lost 2 bases to trimming and J lost 4 bases; unmatched junction nucleotides: 6. CDR3 nucleotide sequence: TGTGCCATCAGTGAGCCGGGACAGGGAAAATACAATGAGCAGTTCTTC. Encoded protein: CAISEPGQGKYNEQFF.

The chain combines TRBV12-5 with TRBJ1-3; D uncertain. CDR1 and CDR2 from the germline V gene are LGHNT and FRNRAP. V was trimmed by 0 bases and J by 0 bases, leaving 9 bases between them. This CDR3 has 16 amino acids. CDR3 sequence (DNA): TGTGCTAGTGGTTTGGTACTTCAGGACTCTGGAAACACCATATATTTT. This sequence encodes CASGLVLQDSGNTIYF. The full variable domain, completed using reference TRBV12-5 and TRBJ1-3, is DARVTQTPRHKVTEMGQEVTMRCQPILGHNTVFWYRQTMMQGLELLAYFRNRAPLDDSGMPKDRFSAEMPDATLATLKIQPSEPRDSAVYFCASGLVLQDSGNTIYFGEGSWLTVV.

This clone was counted once. This sequence joins TRBV18 and TRBJ2-1; a possible D gene is TRBD2 (6 bases). Trimming left V 6 bases short and J 4 bases short, with 16 bases between. CDR3 size: 15 residues. In germline, CDR1 is KGHSH, CDR2 LQKENI. CDR3 in amino acids: CASSQVRDSYNEQFF. The DNA for the CDR3 is TGTGCCAGCTCCCAAGTCCGGGACTCTTACAATGAGCAGTTCTTC.

The CDR3 sequence is CASSLELEQFF. CDR3 DNA sequence: TGTGCCAGCAGCTTAGAACTAGAGCAGTTCTTC. The V and J genes are TRBV7-2 and TRBJ2-1, with D hard to call. CDR3 size: 11 residues. Per germline, CDR1 SGHTA and CDR2 FQGNSA. V was pared by 1 base and J by 10 bases, with 5 bases between. Looking up the rest from reference TRBV7-2 and TRBJ2-1 gives the full variable domain: GAGVSQSPSNKVTEKGKDVELRCDPISGHTALYWYRQSLGQGLEFLIYFQGNSAPDKSGLPSDRFSAERTGGSVSTLTIQRTQQEDSAVYLCASSLELEQFFGPGTRLTVL.

The V and J genes are TRBV29-1 and TRBJ2-3; maybe TRBD2 (6 bases). The ends were cut back, 4 bases at V and 1 base at J, with 9 bases in the middle. CDR3 length: 13 amino acids. CDR1 is SQVTM, CDR2 ANQGSEA, per germline. CDR3 coding DNA: TGCAGCGTTGTGGCTAGCGGCACAGATACGCAGTATTTT. Its protein is CSVVASGTDTQYF.

V and J are TRBV27 and TRBJ1-2; D unresolved. Trimming removed 8 bases at V and 4 bases at J, with 20 bases between. The CDR3 runs 15 residues. Germline V gives CDR1 MNHEY, CDR2 SMNVEV (reference sequence). The CDR3 is CASPPGLLDPYGYTF. DNA of the CDR3: TGTGCCAGCCCTCCTGGACTCCTGGATCCCTATGGCTACACCTTC.

This clone has only one observation. The chain uses TRBV2 and TRBJ1-3; 7 positions agree with TRBD1. Germline trimming cut 4 bases from V and 3 bases from J; bases unmatched to any gene: 6. This CDR3 has 15 amino acids. Germline V gene sequence: CDR1 SNHLY, CDR2 FYNNEI. Written as DNA, the CDR3 is TGTGCCAGCAGTGGAGGAGGGGGCTTTGGAAACACCATATATTTT. Protein product: CASSGGGGFGNTIYF.

DNA for the CDR3: TGTGCCAGCAGCATTTCCGGGACAACCATCTACGAGCAGTACTTC. Translated, it gives CASSISGTTIYEQYF. The chain carries TRBV9 and TRBJ2-7; D may be TRBD1 (6 bases). CDR3 size: 15 residues. V lost 4 bases, J lost 3 bases, and 17 bases lay in between. Germline V gene data show CDR1 as SGDLS and CDR2 as YYNGEE.